This TCR beta chain was identified during a study of blood T cell repertoires in COVID-19. Turning to the study itself: Collection of acute and convalescent COVID-19 samples took place in the United States, Italy and Spain.

As processed by the authors: Reference gene primer amplification yielded estimated nucleated cell counts. Using immunoSEQ multiplex PCR, the repertoire was profiled, and TCRdb retains in-frame clones only, with some absent. V and J calls and clone size are given by that table; D and trimming were obtained from the DNA. The sample has roughly 8,600 clones; 84% are singletons. The V gene's germline CDR1 is SGHTA and CDR2 FQGNSA. The CDR3 runs to 14 residues. With 2 bases removed from V and 2 bases from J, the gap between germline ends came to 8 bases. The chain joins TRBV7-2 to TRBJ2-3, with unresolved D. Source material: peripheral blood. This sequence was found in a human donor with active COVID-19. The donor label of this sample is uncertain. DNA of the CDR3: TGTGCCAGCAGCTTAATGCCAGACACAGATACGCAGTATTTT. Its translation is CASSLMPDTDTQYF.